This T cell receptor beta chain was obtained from a study of blood T cells in healthy people across ages. Combining a sample-barcoded 5' primer with a J-beta primer mix, a second PCR ran for roughly 7 to 12 cycles. Using its own MiXCR run on the 5' RACE reads, TCRdb lists one record per CDR3 protein. The sample has fewer than 1,000,000 distinct CDR3 sequences; about 46% are singletons. The donors, all healthy, were Caucasians living in Russia, aged 6 to 90. Turning to this clonotype: Being one base from a much bigger clone, this may be a read error.

Germline-derived CDR1 and CDR2 are SGHRS and YFSETQ. V lost 1 base, J lost 2 bases, and 19 bases lay in between. The CDR3 consists of 17 residues. V and J are TRBV5-1 and TRBJ2-7, with a possible D match to TRBD2 (5 bases). The specimen was blood. The receptor was derived from a man older than 75 in good health. DNA for the CDR3: TGCGCCAGCAGCTTGACCACCCTAGAGGGAGATACCTACGAGCAGTACTTC. Translated: CASSLTTLEGDTYEQYF.